One and the same sample provided the 21 T cell receptor beta chains below, sequenced in a study of cytomegalovirus exposure and HLA in healthy donors. The PCR had 60 Vbeta and 13 Jbeta primers. Repertoires were generated with immunoSEQ multiplex PCR, while TCRdb's copy carries only in-frame clones and drops some. The table includes under 200,000 clones, roughly 73% detected once. Input material: PBMCs. The source of these receptors is a woman between 40 and 55 years old in good health and CMV-seropositive.

The chain joins TRBV10-3 to TRBJ2-7, with TRBD2 matching 12 bases. V lost 2 bases and J lost 4; bases outside the gene matches: 12. CDR1 ENHRY and CDR2 SYGVKD come from the germline V gene. The CDR3 length is 18 residues. The CDR3 loop reads CAISENPRLAGVGYEQYF. In nucleotides, the CDR3 is TGTGCCATCAGTGAGAACCCCCGACTAGCGGGAGTAGGATACGAGCAGTACTTC.

In DNA, the CDR3 is TGTGCCAGCAGCTTAGAAACCCTGGCTAGCACAGATACGCAGTATTTT. It encodes CASSLETLASTDTQYF. The J gene is TRBJ2-3, the V gene TRBV7-2; no clear D gene. Deletions cut 1 base from V and 0 bases from J, with 11 bases between. This CDR3 has 16 amino acids. Germline assignment: CDR1 SGHTA and CDR2 FQGNSA.

V gene TRBV19 combines with J gene TRBJ1-5, with D maybe TRBD1 (6 bases). V was pared by 2 bases and J by 2 bases, with 10 bases between. Germline values: CDR1 LNHDA, CDR2 SQIVND (reference sequence). The CDR3 has 15 residues. CDR3 sequence (DNA): TGTGCCAGTAGTATATCCAGGGGCGGCAATCAGCCCCAGCATTTT. Translation gives CASSISRGGNQPQHF. Drawing the rest from reference TRBV19 and TRBJ1-5, the complete variable domain is DGGITQSPKYLFRKEGQNVTLSCEQNLNHDAMYWYRQDPGQGLRLIYYSQIVNDFQKGDIAEGYSVSREKKESFPLTVTSAQKNPTAFYLCASSISRGGNQPQHFGDGTRLSIL.

The chain couples TRBV28 to TRBJ2-3, with 15 bases lining up with TRBD2. CDR3 length equals 17 residues. Germline V lookup: CDR1 MDHEN, CDR2 SYDVKM. Trimming took 5 bases from V and 3 from J; bases not matched to a gene: 6. CDR3 DNA sequence: TGTGCCAGCAGTGAACCCGGGACTAGCGGGAGGACAGATACGCAGTATTTT. It translates to CASSEPGTSGRTDTQYF. Full variable domain (remainder filled in from reference TRBV28 and TRBJ2-3): DVKVTQSSRYLVKRTGEKVFLECVQDMDHENMFWYRQDPGLGLRLIYFSYDVKMKEKGDIPEGYSVSREKKERFSLILESASTNQTSMYLCASSEPGTSGRTDTQYFGPGTRLTVL.

This clone was counted a single time. This chain uses TRBV25-1 with TRBJ1-5; 8 bases map to TRBD1. V shed 7 bases and J 5 bases; nucleotides not matched to a gene: 4. The germline V gene has CDR1 MGHDK and CDR2 SYGVNS. The CDR3 contains 13 residues. The chain's CDR3 is CASKGQGDQPQHF. The CDR3 DNA follows: TGTGCCAGCAAAGGACAGGGAGATCAGCCCCAGCATTTT. Full variable domain (rest looked up from reference TRBV25-1 and TRBJ1-5): EADIYQTPRYLVIGTGKKITLECSQTMGHDKMYWYQQDPGMELHLIHYSYGVNSTEKGDLSSESTVSRIRTEHFPLTLESARPSHTSQYLCASKGQGDQPQHFGDGTRLSIL.

CDR3 DNA sequence: TGTGCCCGACTCCGACAGGGCCACGAGCAGTACTTC. This gives the protein CARLRQGHEQYF. The chain joins TRBV28 to TRBJ2-7; 7 nucleotides line up with TRBD1. The CDR3 has 12 residues. The J segment lost 5 bases and the V segment lost 11 bases, leaving 9 bases of the junction unmatched. Germline V gene lookup returns CDR1 MDHEN and CDR2 SYDVKM. The complete variable domain, with remaining parts taken from reference TRBV28 and TRBJ2-7, reads DVKVTQSSRYLVKRTGEKVFLECVQDMDHENMFWYRQDPGLGLRLIYFSYDVKMKEKGDIPEGYSVSREKKERFSLILESASTNQTSMYLCARLRQGHEQYFGPGTRLTVT.

This chain uses TRBV9 with TRBJ1-1; TRBD1 aligns across 8 bases. V gave up 2 bases and J gave up 4 bases; unmatched junction bases: 7. Germline V gene lookup returns CDR1 SGDLS and CDR2 YYNGEE. The CDR3 extends over 15 amino acids. As DNA, the CDR3 is TGTGCCAGCAGCGTCCAAGGACAGGGAGGCACTGAAGCTTTCTTT. This sequence encodes CASSVQGQGGTEAFF.

The chain joins TRBV28 to TRBJ1-3; no reliable D call. The CDR3 covers 13 residues. V shed 8 bases and J shed 2 bases, with 10 bases lying between them. Per the germline V gene, CDR1 is MDHEN and CDR2 is SYDVKM. The CDR3 DNA sequence: TGTGCCAGCTCACAGATTCCTGGAAACACCATATATTTT. Translating gives CASSQIPGNTIYF.

The CDR3 DNA follows: TGTGCCAGCAGCCGGACTAGCGGGAGCTCCTACGAGCAGTACTTC. Translation: CASSRTSGSSYEQYF. V gene TRBV5-4 combines with J gene TRBJ2-7, with 13 bases aligning to TRBD2. The V gene end was trimmed by 4 bases and the J gene end by 0 bases; junction bases not matched to a gene: 1. The CDR3 is 15 residues long. CDR1 SGHNT and CDR2 YYREEE come from the germline V gene (reference sequence).

The V and J genes are TRBV9 and TRBJ1-2; 8 bases match TRBD1. This CDR3 contains 13 residues. Germline lookup yields CDR1 SGDLS and CDR2 YYNGEE. Trimming took 3 bases from V and 4 from J; bases not matched to a gene: 2. In nucleotides, the CDR3 is TGTGCCAGCAGCGGACAGGGGATCTATGGCTACACCTTC. Translating it yields CASSGQGIYGYTF.

The rearrangement joins TRBV7-2 to TRBJ1-1, with D perhaps matching TRBD1 (6 bases). V gave up 5 bases and J gave up 5 bases, with 12 bases separating them. Germline CDR1 and CDR2: SGHTA and FQGNSA. This CDR3 comprises 13 residues. Here the CDR3 reads CASSRNRVTEAFF. DNA of the CDR3: TGTGCCAGCAGCCGTAACAGGGTGACTGAAGCTTTCTTT.

On this clone: At one of its ends the junction is not consistent with the germline gene, which may arise from a read error. The chain is built from TRBV7-9 and TRBJ1-1; TRBD1 matches 8 bases. The CDR3 length is 12 residues. Germline values: CDR1 SEHNR, CDR2 FQNEAQ (reference sequence). CDR3 nucleotides: TGTTCCAGCAGCACGGGACAGGATGAAGCTTTCTTT. Translated, it gives CSSSTGQDEAFF. The variable domain in full, with the rest retrieved from reference TRBV7-9 and TRBJ1-1, is DTGVSQNPRHKITKRGQNVTFRCDPISEHNRLYWYRQTLGQGPEFLTYFQNEAQLEKSRLLSDRFSAERPKGSFSTLEIQRTEQGDSAMYLCSSSTGQDEAFFGQGTRLTVV.

The sample holds one count of this clone. The chain recombines TRBV7-2 with TRBJ2-7, with TRBD1 matching over 7 bases. V was pared by 4 bases and J by 3 bases, with 12 bases of the junction left unmatched. The CDR3 sequence is 16 residues long. Germline CDR1 reads SGHTA; CDR2 reads FQGNSA. For the CDR3, the DNA is TGTGCCAGCAGCTCCAGAGAGACAGGGATTGTCTACGAGCAGTACTTC. Translating gives CASSSRETGIVYEQYF.

The chain carries TRBV7-8 and TRBJ2-5; a possible D gene is TRBD2 (6 bases). TRBJ2-7 matches the DNA end more closely, so the J call is doubtful. CDR3 length: 14 residues. CDR1 is SGHVS and CDR2 is FQNEAQ in the germline V gene. CDR3 bases: TGTGCCAGCACCTCCGGGGGAGTTTATTACGAGCAGTACTTC. Its protein is CASTSGGVYYEQYF.

V and J are TRBV5-5 and TRBJ2-7, with 7 bases lining up with TRBD1. The trim removed 1 base at V and 3 bases at J, leaving 4 bases unmatched. Germline V lookup: CDR1 SGHKS, CDR2 YYEKEE (reference sequence). The CDR3 loop spans 14 amino acids. As DNA, the CDR3 is TGTGCCAGCAGCTTGAGACAGGGAGTCTACGAGCAGTACTTC. Its protein is CASSLRQGVYEQYF.

The V call is TRBV28, the J call TRBJ2-1; 7 nucleotides agree with TRBD2. Germline V gene sequence: CDR1 MDHEN, CDR2 SYDVKM. The CDR3 loop spans 15 amino acids. Trimming cost V 2 bases and J 4 bases; bases outside gene matches: 5. CDR3 region: CASSLAGDLYNEQFF. The CDR3 DNA reads as TGTGCCAGCAGTTTAGCGGGAGACCTTTACAATGAGCAGTTCTTC.

This clone was detected once. V is TRBV19 and J is TRBJ1-5; D is unclear. CDR1 and CDR2 (germline): LNHDA, SQIVND (reference sequence). CDR3 length equals 14 residues. The V and J ends lost 5 bases and 3 bases respectively, with 11 bases between them. The CDR3 loop reads CASSAQRDNQPQHF. The CDR3 DNA sequence: TGTGCCAGTAGTGCCCAACGGGACAATCAGCCCCAGCATTTT.

CDR3 sequence: CASSIEANTEAFF. In nucleotides, the CDR3 is TGTGCCAGTAGTATCGAAGCGAACACTGAAGCTTTCTTT. This sequence joins TRBV19 and TRBJ1-1; D call uncertain. The CDR3 contains 13 residues. Germline lookup yields CDR1 LNHDA and CDR2 SQIVND (reference sequence). Trimming cost V 3 bases and J 1 base, with 6 bases left between them.

This clone appeared a few times. The chain joins TRBV29-1 to TRBJ1-1, with D unresolved. Between the trimmed V and J ends, which lost 3 bases and 3 bases, there was a span of 14 bases. The CDR3 length is 14 residues. The germline gives CDR1 SQVTM, CDR2 ANQGSEA. CDR3 loop: CSVDGNGRDTEAFF. The CDR3 nucleotides read TGCAGCGTTGACGGGAATGGAAGGGACACTGAAGCTTTCTTT.

CDR3 protein: CASSRTVNYGYTF. In nucleotides, the CDR3 is TGTGCCAGCAGCCGGACAGTTAACTATGGCTACACCTTC. The chain couples TRBV7-8 to TRBJ1-2, with D maybe TRBD1 (6 bases). Germline-derived CDR1 and CDR2 are SGHVS and FQNEAQ. This CDR3 region has 13 residues. V lost 5 bases, J lost 1 base, and 8 bases lay in between.

The chain uses TRBV12-1 and TRBJ2-1; no DNA check was done on the table's D call, TRBD2. TRBV12-1 is reported as a pseudogene. This CDR3 has 15 residues. DNA of the CDR3: TGTGCCAGCAGCTTTGTCAGCGGCTCCTACAATGAGCAGTTCTTC. Its translation: CASSFVSGSYNEQFF.